This TCR beta chain was retrieved from a study of blood T cell repertoires in COVID-19. Study-wide context: The cDNA or gDNA used as material had been derived from T cells, B-cell-depleted T cells, or PBMCs.

TCRdb's table, derived via immunoSEQ multiplex PCR, lists solely in-frame clones and lacks some. The sample lists a few hundred thousand clones; approximately 88% were seen once. Trimming removed 1 base from V and 3 bases from J, with 12 bases in between. The CDR3 extends over 15 amino acids. Germline V gene sequence: CDR1 SEHNR, CDR2 FQNEAQ (reference sequence). The chain combines TRBV7-9 with TRBJ1-1; D perhaps matches TRBD1 (5 bases). Sequencing was done on a sample of peripheral blood. This sequence originates from a woman in her twenties or thirties who had recovered from COVID-19. The CDR3 here is CASSLEGSWDTEAFF. In DNA, the CDR3 is TGTGCCAGCAGCTTAGAGGGGTCTTGGGACACTGAAGCTTTCTTT.